This T cell receptor (beta chain) emerged from a study of CD8+ T cells in alopecia areata. This clone was counted a few times. Its specificity is not known. Findings and limits, study-wide: Among patients, TCR sharing was less clear than in mice, a difference possibly due in part to HLA diversity in the patient population. Elevated clonality characterized lesional scalp relative to normal scalp, particularly in alopecia totalis/universalis.

Documented treatment: oral pan-JAK inhibitor, 5-10 mg twice daily. In alopecia areata patients, both lesional scalp punch biopsies and peripheral blood were collected. CD4+ and CD8+ T cells were sorted from PBMCs stained for CD3, CD4 and CD8. Germline V lookup: CDR1 SGHTA, CDR2 FQGNSA. V was cut by 2 bases and J by 8 bases, with 12 bases left in between. This CDR3 is built from 13 residues. In each case, RNA was isolated and then reverse transcribed into cDNA as the sequencing template. Here immunoSEQ multiplex PCR was the method, and the copy in TCRdb shows in-frame clones only, minus some. Of about 140,000 clones in the sample, nearly 55% were seen once.

The source is a human donor with alopecia areata. The genes are TRBV7-2 and TRBJ2-5; possible D gene TRBD1, 7 bases. This sample comprised CD8+ T cells sorted from blood, obtained at week 4, from a patient treated with tofacitinib. The CDR3 loop is CASSLRQGGTQYF. The CDR3 region has the DNA TGTGCCAGCAGCTTAAGACAGGGAGGTACCCAGTACTTC.